A selection of T cell receptor beta chains follows, all from one sample in a study of blood T cell repertoires in COVID-19. Using immunoSEQ multiplex PCR, the repertoire was profiled, and TCRdb retains in-frame clones only, with some absent. Of about 210,000 clones listed, 65% to 90% are singletons. The material sequenced was PBMCs or T cells enriched from blood (not recorded which). The receptors here all came from a woman between 40 and 55 years old with acute COVID-19. The CDR3 runs from the conserved cysteine through the conserved F or W. A D gene is named only where the DNA matches it firmly. A row's size may be missing; if present it is once, few, many or a size class.

v_gene	j_gene	abundance	d_gene	CDR3nt	CDR3aa
TRBV11-2	TRBJ2-7	many	TRBD2	TGTGCCAGCAGCTTCATCTCTAGCGGGAGGGGGGAGCAGTACTTC	CASSFISSGRGEQYF
TRBV4-2	TRBJ2-1	NA	NA	TGTGCCAGCAGCCAGACCGTCGGGGATGAGCAGTTCTTC	CASSQTVGDEQFF
TRBV7-9	TRBJ2-7	NA	NA	TGTGCCAGCAGCTTTGAGGGCCGGAGCGGAGCCTCCTACGAGCAGTACTTC	CASSFEGRSGASYEQYF
TRBV5-1	TRBJ2-3	few	NA	TGCGCCAGCAGCTTGGACGCGGGGCTCACAGATACGCAGTATTTT	CASSLDAGLTDTQYF
TRBV7-8	TRBJ1-6	NA	NA	TGTGCCAGCAGCTTAGGATCGGGCTATAATTCACCCCTCCACTTT	CASSLGSGYNSPLHF
TRBV28	TRBJ2-3	few	NA	TGTGCCAGCCAAGGGGGGGGATCGGCAGATACGCAGTATTTT	CASQGGGSADTQYF
TRBV5-1	TRBJ2-7	NA	TRBD2	TGCGCCAGCAGCTTAGGACTAGCGGGGACCTACGAGCAGTACTTC	CASSLGLAGTYEQYF
TRBV15	TRBJ1-2	NA	NA	TGTGCCACCAGTACCCCACTTCAAGTCGATGGCTACACCTTC	CATSTPLQVDGYTF
TRBV12-5	TRBJ2-1	NA	NA	TGTGCTAGTGGTTTTCCTTGGACAGCTTACAATGAGCAGTTCTTC	CASGFPWTAYNEQFF
TRBV28	TRBJ1-5	NA	NA	TGTGCCACTCTCATGGGCACATACAATCAGCCCCAGCATTTT	CATLMGTYNQPQHF
TRBV11-1	TRBJ1-2	NA	NA	TGTGCCAGCAGCTTAGTCGCGGGCTATGGCTACACCTTC	CASSLVAGYGYTF
TRBV24-1	TRBJ2-7	NA	NA	TGTGCCACCAGTTCCCCTGGCGGGTTGGAGCAGTACTTC	CATSSPGGLEQYF
TRBV4-3	TRBJ2-1	NA	TRBD2	TGCGCCAGCAGCCAAGACCCCTTCCAGCGGGAGGCGCAGTTCTTC	CASSQDPFQREAQFF
TRBV7-9	TRBJ1-3	NA	TRBD1	TGTGCCAGCAGCACCCGGACAGGCCGGGGAAACACCATATATTTT	CASSTRTGRGNTIYF
TRBV7-2	TRBJ2-7	NA	TRBD1	TGTGCCAGCAGCTTAGACAGGGGTTCCTACGAGCAGTACTTC	CASSLDRGSYEQYF
TRBV5-1	TRBJ1-3	NA	TRBD1	TGCGCCAGCAGCTTAGGACAGGGGAAACGCTCTGGAAACACCATATATTTT	CASSLGQGKRSGNTIYF
TRBV7-2	TRBJ2-5	NA	TRBD2	TGTGCCAGCCGCTCGGGGGGGGCCGAGACCCAGTACTTC	CASRSGGAETQYF
TRBV28	TRBJ1-5	NA	NA	TGTGCCAGCAGCTTTGGGGCGCGGTCGGGCAATCAGCCCCAGCATTTT	CASSFGARSGNQPQHF
TRBV3-1/TRBV3-2	TRBJ2-1	NA	TRBD2	TGTGCCAGCAGCCCGGGACTAGAGAAGGGCAATGAGCAGTTCTTC	CASSPGLEKGNEQFF
TRBV2	TRBJ2-3	NA	TRBD2	TGTGCCAGAAGACTAGCGGGAGGAGCCGATACGCAGTATTTT	CARRLAGGADTQYF
TRBV5-1	TRBJ2-7	few	TRBD2	TGCGCCAGCAGCAGGACTAGCGGCGAGCAGTACTTC	CASSRTSGEQYF
TRBV28	TRBJ1-2	NA	TRBD1	TGTGCCAGCAGCCTGACAGGGGTTAGGTATGGCTACACCTTC	CASSLTGVRYGYTF
TRBV7-8	TRBJ2-5	few	NA	TGTGCCAGCACCCTCGCCGGGGGTCAAGAGACCCAGTACTTC	CASTLAGGQETQYF
TRBV28	TRBJ2-7	NA	TRBD2	TGTGCCAGCAGCCGTAGCGGGAGCTCCTACGAGCAGTACTTC	CASSRSGSSYEQYF
TRBV5-1	TRBJ1-1	NA	TRBD1	TGCGCCAGTTCTCGACAGGGGGCAGCGAACACTGAAGCTTTCTTT	CASSRQGAANTEAFF
TRBV28	TRBJ2-5	NA	TRBD1	TGTGCCAGCAGTCCGGGACAGACGCAAGAGACCCAGTACTTC	CASSPGQTQETQYF
TRBV19	TRBJ2-1	NA	NA	TGTGCCAGTAGTCTCCGGGACGGGGGCTACAATGAGCAGTTCTTC	CASSLRDGGYNEQFF
TRBV29-1	TRBJ1-1	NA	NA	TGCAGCGTTGAAAACGGGGTAAGCGGAACTGAAGCTTTCTTT	CSVENGVSGTEAFF
TRBV19	TRBJ1-1	NA	NA	TGTGCCAGTAGTGGAGCGGGGATGAACACTGAAGCTTTCTTT	CASSGAGMNTEAFF
TRBV28	TRBJ1-1	NA	NA	TGTGCCAGCATCCCGGTCCCGGGGGGGACTGAAGCTTTCTTT	CASIPVPGGTEAFF
TRBV28	TRBJ1-3	NA	NA	TGTGCCAGCAGATCCGGGACATCGAGCTCTGGAAACACCATATATTTT	CASRSGTSSSGNTIYF
TRBV24-1	TRBJ2-1	NA	TRBD2	TGTGCCACCAGTGACCGAGAGAGGAGCGGGAGGGCAGGTGAGCAGTTCTTC	CATSDRERSGRAGEQFF
TRBV7-9	TRBJ2-1	many	TRBD2	TGTGCCAGCAGCCCCAGTAGCGGGAGTGGGATAAACAATGAGCAGTTCTTC	CASSPSSGSGINNEQFF
TRBV3-1/TRBV3-2	TRBJ2-7	NA	TRBD1	TGTGCCAGCAGCCACTGGGACAGGGACTACGAGCAGTACTTC	CASSHWDRDYEQYF
TRBV4-1	TRBJ2-7	NA	NA	TGCGCCAGCAGCCAAGAGGACAGACCGAGCTCCTACGAGCAGTACTTC	CASSQEDRPSSYEQYF
TRBV28	TRBJ1-5	few	TRBD1	TGTGCCAGCAGTCGTACAGGGGGCCGCTATAGCAATCAGCCCCAGCATTTT	CASSRTGGRYSNQPQHF
TRBV6-1	TRBJ1-1	few	NA	TGTGCCAGCAGTGAATATGAGGGTGTCACTGAAGCTTTCTTT	CASSEYEGVTEAFF
TRBV4-3	TRBJ2-5	NA	NA	TGCGCCAGCAGCCAAACAGGGCAAGAGACCCAGTACTTC	CASSQTGQETQYF
TRBV11-3	TRBJ2-1	NA	TRBD2	TGTGCCAGCAGCTTCGTAGCGGGGATCTACAATGAGCAGTTCTTC	CASSFVAGIYNEQFF
TRBV5-8	TRBJ1-4	NA	NA	TGTGCCAGCAGCTTGGTTTATGCAACTAATGAAAAACTGTTTTTT	CASSLVYATNEKLFF
TRBV6-5	TRBJ2-7	NA	TRBD2	TGTGCCAGCAGTTACTCGGTCCTAGCGGGCTACTACGAGCAGTACTTC	CASSYSVLAGYYEQYF
TRBV28	TRBJ2-1	NA	NA	TGTGCCAGCAGTATCCGAGCGGAGTTATACAATGAGCAGTTCTTC	CASSIRAELYNEQFF
TRBV5-5	TRBJ2-7	NA	TRBD1	TGTGCCAGCAGCTCGGGGGACAGGGACGGCGAGCAGTACTTC	CASSSGDRDGEQYF
TRBV10-2	TRBJ2-3	NA	TRBD2	TGCGCCAGCGGAGCGGGAGGTCTGAATACGCAGTATTTT	CASGAGGLNTQYF
TRBV18	TRBJ2-5	NA	TRBD2	TGTGCCAGCTCACCAAGGACTAGCGGGAAGGAGACCCAGTACTTC	CASSPRTSGKETQYF
TRBV28	TRBJ2-3	NA	NA	TGTGCCAGCAGTTTAATCGGCGGGTCGAAGGCAGATACGCAGTATTTT	CASSLIGGSKADTQYF
TRBV9	TRBJ2-5	once	TRBD1	TGTGCCAGCAGCCCCCGGACAGGACAAGGAGGAGAGACCCAGTACTTC	CASSPRTGQGGETQYF
TRBV9	TRBJ2-2	NA	NA	TGTGCCAGCAGCACGCGACTAGACACCGGGGAGCTGTTTTTT	CASSTRLDTGELFF
TRBV11-3	TRBJ1-5	NA	NA	TGTGCCAGCGCGATGAGTTCTAATCAGCCCCAGCATTTT	CASAMSSNQPQHF
TRBV28	TRBJ2-4	NA	NA	TGTGCCAGCAGTGAAGGTGGCCCTAAACAGAACATTCAGTACTTC	CASSEGGPKQNIQYF
TRBV19	TRBJ2-5	once	NA	TGTGCCAGTAGTATGCGGACAGCGAGACAAGAGACCCAGTACTTC	CASSMRTARQETQYF
TRBV27	TRBJ2-5	NA	TRBD2	TGTGCCAGCAGTTACGGCGGGAGGGCCGGGGAGACCCAGTACTTC	CASSYGGRAGETQYF
TRBV7-8	TRBJ2-7	NA	NA	TGTGCCAGCAGCCGAGAAGACTTGCTCTACGAGCAGTACTTC	CASSREDLLYEQYF
TRBV5-6	TRBJ2-3	NA	NA	TGTGCCAGCAGCTTGGCCTCGGGGGTGAACACAGATACGCAGTATTTT	CASSLASGVNTDTQYF
TRBV5-1	TRBJ2-6	NA	TRBD2	TGCGCCAGCAAGCGGGAGTTTACCGTCTCTGGGGCCAACGTCCTGACTTTC	CASKREFTVSGANVLTF
TRBV6-5	TRBJ2-7	NA	NA	TGTGCCAGCAGGGAGACAGTAGGTGCCTCCTACGAGCAGTACTTC	CASRETVGASYEQYF
TRBV7-8	TRBJ2-7	NA	NA	TGTGCCAGCAGCTTAGATCCATACGAGCAGTACTTC	CASSLDPYEQYF
TRBV19	TRBJ1-3	NA	NA	TGTGCCAGTAGTATCGGGTCTGGAAACACCATATATTTT	CASSIGSGNTIYF
TRBV29-1	TRBJ1-1	NA	NA	TGCAGCGTTGATCCCAGGGGCGAGAGCACTGAAGCTTTCTTT	CSVDPRGESTEAFF
TRBV2	TRBJ1-3	few	NA	TGTGCCAGCCAGACAGGAGGAAACACCATATATTTT	CASQTGGNTIYF